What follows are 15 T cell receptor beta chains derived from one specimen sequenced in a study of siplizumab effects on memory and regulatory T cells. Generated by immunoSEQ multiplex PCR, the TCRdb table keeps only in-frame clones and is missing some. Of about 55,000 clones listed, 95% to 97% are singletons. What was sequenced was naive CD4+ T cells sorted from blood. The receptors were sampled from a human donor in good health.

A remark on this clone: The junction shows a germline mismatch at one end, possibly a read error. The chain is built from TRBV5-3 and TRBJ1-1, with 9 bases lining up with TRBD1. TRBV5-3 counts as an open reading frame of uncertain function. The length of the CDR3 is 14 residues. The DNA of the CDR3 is TGTGCCAGCAGCTTGGACAGGGGAGGAACTGAAGCTTTCTTT. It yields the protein CASSLDRGGTEAFF.

This CDR3 is CAISSERDTGEKLFF. The CDR3, as DNA: TGTGCCATCAGTTCCGAGAGGGACACAGGGGAAAAACTGTTTTTT. V gene TRBV10-3 combines with J gene TRBJ1-4, with D possibly matching TRBD1 (6 bases). CDR3 length: 15 residues. Germline loops: CDR1 ENHRY, CDR2 SYGVKD. V shed 5 bases and J shed 8 bases, with 18 bases lying between them.

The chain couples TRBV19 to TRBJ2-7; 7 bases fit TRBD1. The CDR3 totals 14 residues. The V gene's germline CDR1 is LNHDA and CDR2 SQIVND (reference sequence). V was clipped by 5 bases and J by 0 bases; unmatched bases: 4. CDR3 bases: TGTGCCAGTAGTTTTCGGGACAGCTCCTACGAGCAGTACTTC. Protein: CASSFRDSSYEQYF.

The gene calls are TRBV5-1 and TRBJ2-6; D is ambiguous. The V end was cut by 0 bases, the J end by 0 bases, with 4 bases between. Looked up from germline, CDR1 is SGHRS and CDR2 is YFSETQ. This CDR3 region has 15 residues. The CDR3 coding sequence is TGCGCCAGCAGCTTGGGAAGCTCTGGGGCCAACGTCCTGACTTTC. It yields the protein CASSLGSSGANVLTF.

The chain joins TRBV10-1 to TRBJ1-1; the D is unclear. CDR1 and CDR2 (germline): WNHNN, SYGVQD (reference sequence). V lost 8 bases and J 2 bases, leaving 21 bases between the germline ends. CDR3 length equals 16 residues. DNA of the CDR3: TGCGCCAGCCGTACCCTGAAGCCAGAGTGCAACACTGAAGCTTTCTTT. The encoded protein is CASRTLKPECNTEAFF.

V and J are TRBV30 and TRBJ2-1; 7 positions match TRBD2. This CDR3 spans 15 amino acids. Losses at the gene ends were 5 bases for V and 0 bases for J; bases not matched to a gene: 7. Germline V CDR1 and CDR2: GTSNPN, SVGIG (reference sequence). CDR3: CAWSAGGSSYNEQFF. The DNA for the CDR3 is TGTGCCTGGTCCGCCGGCGGGAGCTCCTACAATGAGCAGTTCTTC. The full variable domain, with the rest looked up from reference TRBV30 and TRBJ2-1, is SQTIHQWPATLVQPVGSPLSLECTVEGTSNPNLYWYRQAAGRGLQLLFYSVGIGQISSEVPQNLSASRPQDRQFILSSKKLLLSDSGFYLCAWSAGGSSYNEQFFGPGTRLTVL.

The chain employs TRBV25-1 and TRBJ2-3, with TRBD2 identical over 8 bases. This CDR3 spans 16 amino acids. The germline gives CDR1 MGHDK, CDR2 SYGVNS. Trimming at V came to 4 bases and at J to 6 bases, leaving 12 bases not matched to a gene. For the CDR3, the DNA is TGTGCCAGCAGTGGAGGGGCGGGAGGACTCTCGGATACGCAGTATTTT. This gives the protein CASSGGAGGLSDTQYF.

CDR3 sequence: CATSRDPANAGNTIYF. Here the CDR3 DNA reads TGTGCCACCAGCAGAGATCCCGCCAACGCTGGAAACACCATATATTTT. This sequence joins TRBV15 and TRBJ1-3; D unclear. Trimming shortened V by 0 bases and J by 2 bases, and 11 bases separated the two germline ends. Germline V gene data show CDR1 as LNHNV and CDR2 as YYDKDF (reference sequence). The CDR3 contains 16 residues.

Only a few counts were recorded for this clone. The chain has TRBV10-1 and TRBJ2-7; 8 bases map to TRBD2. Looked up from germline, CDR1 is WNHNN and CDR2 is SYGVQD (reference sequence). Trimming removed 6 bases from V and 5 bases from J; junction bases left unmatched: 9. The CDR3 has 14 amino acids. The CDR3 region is CASSPSGSTHEQYF. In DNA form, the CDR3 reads TGCGCCAGCAGCCCCAGCGGGAGTACCCACGAGCAGTACTTC.

The CDR3 DNA reads as TGTGCCAGCAGTACACCAACAGGGGTTGTGTATTTT. Its protein is CASSTPTGVVYF. The rearrangement uses TRBV28 and TRBJ2-3; 7 nucleotides line up with TRBD1. The germline CDR1 and CDR2 sequences are MDHEN and SYDVKM. Trimming at V came to 5 bases and at J to 14 bases, leaving 10 bases not matched to a gene. The CDR3 extends over 12 amino acids.

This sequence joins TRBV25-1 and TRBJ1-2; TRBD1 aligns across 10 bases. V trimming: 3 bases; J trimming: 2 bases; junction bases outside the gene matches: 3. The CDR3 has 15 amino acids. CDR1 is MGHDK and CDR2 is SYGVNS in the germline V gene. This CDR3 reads CASSDQTGGNYGYTF. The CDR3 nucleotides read TGTGCCAGCAGTGACCAGACAGGGGGCAACTATGGCTACACCTTC.

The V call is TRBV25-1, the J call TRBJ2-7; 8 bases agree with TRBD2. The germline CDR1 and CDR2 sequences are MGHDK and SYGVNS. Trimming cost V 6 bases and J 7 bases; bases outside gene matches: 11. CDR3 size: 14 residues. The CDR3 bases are TGTGCCAGCAGCGGGGCGGGAGGCTCTGTAGAGCAGTACTTC. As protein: CASSGAGGSVEQYF.

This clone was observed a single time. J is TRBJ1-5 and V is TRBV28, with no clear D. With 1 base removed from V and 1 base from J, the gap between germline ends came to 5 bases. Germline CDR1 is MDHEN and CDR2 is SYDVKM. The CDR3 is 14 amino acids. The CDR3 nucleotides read TGTGCCAGCAGTTTATATGTGAGCAATCAGCCCCAGCATTTT. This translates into CASSLYVSNQPQHF. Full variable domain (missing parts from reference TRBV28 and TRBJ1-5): DVKVTQSSRYLVKRTGEKVFLECVQDMDHENMFWYRQDPGLGLRLIYFSYDVKMKEKGDIPEGYSVSREKKERFSLILESASTNQTSMYLCASSLYVSNQPQHFGDGTRLSIL.

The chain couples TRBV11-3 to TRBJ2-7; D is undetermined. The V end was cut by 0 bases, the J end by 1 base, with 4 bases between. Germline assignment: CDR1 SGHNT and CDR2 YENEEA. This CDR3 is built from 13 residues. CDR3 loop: CASSLDTSYEQYF. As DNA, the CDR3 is TGTGCCAGCAGCTTAGACACATCCTACGAGCAGTACTTC.

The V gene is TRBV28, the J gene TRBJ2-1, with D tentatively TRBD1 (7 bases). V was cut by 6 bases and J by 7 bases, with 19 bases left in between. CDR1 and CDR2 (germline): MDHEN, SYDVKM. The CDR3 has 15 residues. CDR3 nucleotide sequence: TGTGCCAGCAGCGAAGGGACCGCAGGGGGGAATGAGCAGTTCTTC. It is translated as CASSEGTAGGNEQFF.